This T cell receptor (beta chain) was sequenced in a study of Ad26.COV2.S vaccination and SARS-CoV-2 variants (dated by TCRdb to the early 2020s). In terms of the full investigation: Donors in the vaccine arm were drawn from COV1001, a multicentre, randomized, double-blind, placebo-controlled phase I-IIa trial testing Ad26.COV2.S in healthy adults. Blinding of investigators to trial group allocation was maintained during experiments and outcome assessment. TCRbeta repertoire sequencing served as the tool for gauging how specific and how broad the SARS-CoV-2-reactive T cell receptors were following Ad26.COV2.S vaccination. A total of approximately 32 samples were included in the TCR-sequenced set, comprising approximately 20 Ad26.COV2.S vaccine recipients, 5 placebo recipients and 8 SARS-CoV-2 convalescent individuals. Trial participants were randomized into five groups of five, in which low-dose or high-dose Ad26.COV2.S was given once or twice, or placebo was given on both occasions. Ad26.COV2.S was administered intramuscularly at a dose of 5x10^10 or 1x10^11 viral particles, either as one shot or as two shots given 56 days apart. Study-level results and caveats: It was noted by the authors that total T cell responses may have been underestimated by the TCR breadth and depth analyses. Non-spike TCR breadth was comparable between vaccine and placebo recipients, consistent with the vaccine containing only spike. Ad26.COV2.S recipients had higher spike-specific TCR breadth than placebo recipients (P = 0.0014). After vaccination, spike-specific CD8+ and CD4+ T cell responses were reported to show substantial breadth. The study lacked the statistical power to compare responses across vaccine doses or regimens.

The CDR3 covers 13 residues, taking in both the cysteine and the phenylalanine. The entry retains the CDR3 DNA only, 39 bases that are in frame from base 1. The trim is 7 bases for V and 6 bases for J, with a gap of 15 bases between the germline ends. CDR1 and CDR2, per the germline V gene, are SGHRS and YFSETQ. The treatment or condition label, read with the paper, signifies: 19 received Ad26.COV2.S at low or high dose, single or two shots; about five received placebo; per-sample allocation not given. Repertoires of vaccine and placebo recipients were sequenced from samples taken on day 63 after the first injection. Between 29 July and 7 August 2020, Cohort 1b enrolled 25 adults aged 18-55 years at one site in Boston, USA. Ad26.COV2.S consisted of a replication-incompetent adenovirus type 26 vector by which a prefusion-stabilized SARS-CoV-2 spike protein from the original Wuhan strain was expressed.

The immunoSEQ Assay was the method used to sequence TCRbeta CDR3 regions. After extraction, genomic DNA underwent amplification by bias-controlled multiplex PCR, followed by high-throughput sequencing. The original pipeline was this. To quantify the absolute abundance of each unique TCRbeta CDR3 region, sequences were collapsed and filtered. T cell fraction was estimated by normalizing TCRbeta template counts to usable DNA, with usable DNA measured through amplification of reference genes found in all nucleated cells. Repertoire TCRs were annotated as SARS-CoV-2-specific when V gene, CDR3 amino acid sequence and J gene were exactly matched to a known reactive TCR set. The reference SARS-CoV-2 TCR set was derived from MIRA and filtered for enrichment in COVID-19-positive ImmuneCODE repertoires, a step that removed public or cross-reactive TCRs. Based on the MIRA antigens, annotated TCRs were further analysed at the level of specific ORF or position within ORF. Depth was the summed frequency of annotated unique rearrangements, while breadth was defined as annotated unique rearrangements over total unique productive rearrangements. Group comparisons of TCR breadth used two-sided Wilcoxon rank-sum tests. Not all clones reach the TCRdb copy of this immuneACCESS table, which keeps in-frame sequences only. Checked studies attribute under half of the gap to unresolved V genes and leave the rest unexplained. V, J and clone size reflect that table, while D and trimming were determined from the DNA. This sample holds 300,000 to 500,000 clones; about 88% were observed only once. About 3.6% of the sample belongs to the ten largest clones.

About this clone itself: Its antigen specificity is not known. Within one base of it there is no much larger clone, and no base qualities were kept.

Recombination joined TRBV5-1 with TRBJ2-3; D gene: possibly TRBD2, on 6 matching bases. The receptor was isolated from a person between 18 and 65 years old who received the Ad26.COV2.S COVID-19 vaccine or a placebo. The source was peripheral blood, collected in a trial of Ad26.COV2.S vaccine versus placebo. The DNA sequence follows: TGCGCCAGCTCCCTGCTAGCGACCGATACGCAGTATTTT. The translation is CASSLLATDTQYF. Reference TRBV5-1 and TRBJ2-3 genes cover what lies past the CDR3, so the full variable domain is KAGVTQTPRYLIKTRGQQVTLSCSPISGHRSVSWYQQTPGQGLQFLFEYFSETQRNKGNFPGRFSGRQFSNSRSEMNVSTLELGDSALYLCASSLLATDTQYFGPGTRLTVL.